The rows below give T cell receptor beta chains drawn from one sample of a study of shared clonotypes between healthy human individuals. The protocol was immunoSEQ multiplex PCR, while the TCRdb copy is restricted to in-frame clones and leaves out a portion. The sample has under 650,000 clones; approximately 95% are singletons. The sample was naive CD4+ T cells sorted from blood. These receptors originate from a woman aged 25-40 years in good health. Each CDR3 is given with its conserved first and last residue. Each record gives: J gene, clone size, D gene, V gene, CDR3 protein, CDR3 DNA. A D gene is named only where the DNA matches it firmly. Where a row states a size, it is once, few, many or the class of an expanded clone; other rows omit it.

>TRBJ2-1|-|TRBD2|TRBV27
CASSSRGTRDYNEQFF
TGTGCCAGCAGCAGCCGAGGGACTAGGGATTACAATGAGCAGTTCTTC
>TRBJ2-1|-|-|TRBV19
CASSATNPLTGTMRNEQFF
TGTGCCAGCAGTGCAACTAACCCCCTGACGGGCACTATGAGGAATGAGCAGTTCTTC
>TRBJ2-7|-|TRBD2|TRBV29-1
CSVDNSGRDSSYEQYF
TGCAGCGTTGATAATAGCGGGAGGGACAGCTCCTACGAGCAGTACTTC
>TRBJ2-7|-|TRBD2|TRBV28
CASSLEAGVYEQYF
TGTGCCAGCAGTTTAGAAGCGGGAGTTTACGAGCAGTACTTC
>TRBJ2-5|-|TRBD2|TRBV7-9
CASSWRTSGRAQYF
TGTGCCAGCAGCTGGCGGACTAGCGGGAGGGCCCAGTACTTC
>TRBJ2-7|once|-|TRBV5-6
CASSLALLVAEQYF
TGTGCCAGCAGCTTGGCCCTCTTGGTGGCGGAACAGTACTTC
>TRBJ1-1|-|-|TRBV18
CASSDRRDTEAFF
TGTGCCAGCTCCGATAGGCGGGACACTGAAGCTTTCTTT
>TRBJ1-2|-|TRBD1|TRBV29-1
CSVEVLKGAEGYTF
TGCAGCGTTGAAGTGTTGAAGGGGGCGGAGGGCTACACCTTC
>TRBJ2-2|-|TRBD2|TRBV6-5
CASSYRTSGNTGELFF
TGTGCCAGCAGTTACCGGACTAGCGGAAACACCGGGGAGCTGTTTTTT
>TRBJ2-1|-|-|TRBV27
CASSYTSTIYNEQFF
TGTGCCAGCAGCTACACTAGCACTATATACAATGAGCAGTTCTTC
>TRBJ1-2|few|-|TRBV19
CASSWDYGYTF
TGTGCCAGTAGTTGGGACTATGGCTACACCTTC
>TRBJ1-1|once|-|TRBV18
CASSPLPGMDTEAFF
TGTGCCAGCTCACCACTTCCGGGGATGGACACTGAAGCTTTCTTT
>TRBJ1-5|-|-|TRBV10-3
CAISESAGKGQPQHF
TGTGCCATCAGTGAGTCGGCAGGTAAGGGGCAGCCCCAGCATTTT
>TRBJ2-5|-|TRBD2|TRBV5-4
CASSTRGAGGETQYF
TGTGCCAGCAGTACCCGGGGGGCGGGAGGGGAGACCCAGTACTTC
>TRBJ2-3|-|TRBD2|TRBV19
CASSWREVHPSTDTQYF
TGTGCCAGTAGTTGGCGGGAGGTACACCCCAGCACAGATACGCAGTATTTT
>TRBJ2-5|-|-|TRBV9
CASTIQGREDETQYF
TGTGCCAGCACCATCCAGGGGAGGGAAGATGAGACCCAGTACTTC
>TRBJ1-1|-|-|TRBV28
CASSLGLLNTEAFF
TGTGCCAGCAGTTTGGGACTGCTGAACACTGAAGCTTTCTTT
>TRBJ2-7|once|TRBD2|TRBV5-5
CASSSGLAGVWEQYF
TGTGCCAGCAGCTCCGGACTAGCGGGAGTGTGGGAGCAGTACTTC
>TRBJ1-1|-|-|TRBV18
CASSPLWELRYGQEAFF
TGTGCCAGCTCACCACTTTGGGAGTTGAGATATGGACAAGAAGCTTTCTTT
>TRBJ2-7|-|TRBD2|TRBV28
CASSSPGGVGKAYEQYF
TGTGCCAGCAGTTCTCCTGGGGGGGTTGGCAAGGCTTACGAGCAGTACTTC
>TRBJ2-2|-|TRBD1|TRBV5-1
CASSLGDRGFSGELFF
TGCGCCAGCAGCTTGGGTGACAGGGGGTTCTCCGGGGAGCTGTTTTTT
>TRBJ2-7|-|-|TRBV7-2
CASSPASDSSSSYEQYF
TGTGCCAGCAGCCCCGCATCGGACAGCTCGAGCTCCTACGAGCAGTACTTC
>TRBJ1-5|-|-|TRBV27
CASSLSGAGDQPQHF
TGTGCCAGCAGTTTATCGGGGGCAGGGGATCAGCCCCAGCATTTT
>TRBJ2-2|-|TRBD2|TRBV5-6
CASSLEVTSGNTGELFF
TGTGCCAGCAGCTTAGAGGTGACTAGCGGGAACACCGGGGAGCTGTTTTTT
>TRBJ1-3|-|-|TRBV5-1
CASSLGQGGNTIYF
TGCGCCAGCAGCTTGGGGCAGGGCGGAAACACCATATATTTT
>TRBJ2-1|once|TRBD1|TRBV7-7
CASSLATGNNEQFF
TGTGCCAGCAGCTTAGCGACAGGGAACAATGAGCAGTTCTTC
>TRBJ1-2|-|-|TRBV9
CASSVATGQGRNYGYTF
TGTGCCAGCAGCGTAGCTACCGGTCAGGGGAGGAACTATGGCTACACCTTC
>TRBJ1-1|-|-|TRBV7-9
CASSSGRDTEAFF
TGTGCCAGCAGCTCAGGGAGGGACACTGAAGCTTTCTTT
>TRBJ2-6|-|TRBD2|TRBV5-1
CASSNGLAGGTGANVLTF
TGCGCCAGCAGCAACGGACTAGCGGGAGGAACTGGGGCCAACGTCCTGACTTTC
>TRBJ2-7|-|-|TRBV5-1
CASSLVGGLLYEQYF
TGCGCCAGCAGCTTGGTCGGGGGCCTCTTGTACGAGCAGTACTTC
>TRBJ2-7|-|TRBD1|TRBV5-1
CASSLAGGTYYEQYF
TGCGCCAGCAGCTTGGCAGGGGGAACATACTACGAGCAGTACTTC
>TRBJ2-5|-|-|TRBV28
CASSSAWETQYF
TGTGCCAGCAGTTCCGCCTGGGAGACCCAGTACTTC
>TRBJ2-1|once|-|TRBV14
CASSPAGTSYNEQFF
TGTGCCAGCAGCCCTGCCGGGACGTCCTACAATGAGCAGTTCTTC
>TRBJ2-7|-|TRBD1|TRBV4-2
CASSQDRGTYEQYF
TGTGCCAGCAGCCAAGACAGGGGGACCTACGAGCAGTACTTC
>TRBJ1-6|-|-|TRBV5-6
CASLGGGWESPLHF
TGTGCCAGCCTGGGGGGAGGTTGGGAGTCACCCCTCCACTTT
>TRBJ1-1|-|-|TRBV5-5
CASSLVSDPSSTEAFF
TGTGCCAGCAGCTTGGTCTCAGACCCCAGCAGCACTGAAGCTTTCTTT
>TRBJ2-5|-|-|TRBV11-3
CASSRGSSPPQYF
TGTGCCAGCAGCAGAGGTTCTAGTCCGCCCCAGTACTTC
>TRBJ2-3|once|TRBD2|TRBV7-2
CASSFWEGVDTQYF
TGTGCCAGCAGCTTTTGGGAGGGTGTAGATACGCAGTATTTT
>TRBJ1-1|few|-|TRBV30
CAWSRGLGTEAFF
TGTGCCTGGAGCCGTGGCCTGGGCACTGAAGCTTTCTTT
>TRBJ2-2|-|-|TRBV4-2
CASSQDGRLGELFF
TGTGCCAGCAGCCAAGACGGCCGTTTAGGGGAGCTGTTTTTT
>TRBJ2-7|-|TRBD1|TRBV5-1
CASSDLTTGSYEQYF
TGCGCCAGCAGCGATCTTACGACAGGGTCCTACGAGCAGTACTTC
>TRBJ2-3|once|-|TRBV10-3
CAISIALGTDTQYF
TGTGCCATCAGTATAGCCCTCGGCACAGATACGCAGTATTTT
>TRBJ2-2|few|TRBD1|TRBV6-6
CASSYRGQGAGELFF
TGTGCCAGCAGTTACAGGGGACAGGGGGCCGGGGAGCTGTTTTTT
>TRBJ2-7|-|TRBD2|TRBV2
CASGGLAGASYEQYF
TGTGCCAGCGGGGGACTAGCGGGAGCCTCCTACGAGCAGTACTTC
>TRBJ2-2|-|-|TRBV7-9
CASSGRDSTGELFF
TGTGCCAGCAGCGGCCGGGACTCAACCGGGGAGCTGTTTTTT
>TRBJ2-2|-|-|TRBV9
CASSVGQGNTGELFF
TGTGCCAGCAGCGTAGGCCAGGGGAACACCGGGGAGCTGTTTTTT
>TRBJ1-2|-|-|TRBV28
CASSFGGYGYTF
TGTGCCAGCAGTTTCGGAGGGTATGGCTACACCTTC
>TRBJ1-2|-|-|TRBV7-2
CASSPLNYGYTF
TGTGCCAGCAGCCCACTAAACTATGGCTACACCTTC